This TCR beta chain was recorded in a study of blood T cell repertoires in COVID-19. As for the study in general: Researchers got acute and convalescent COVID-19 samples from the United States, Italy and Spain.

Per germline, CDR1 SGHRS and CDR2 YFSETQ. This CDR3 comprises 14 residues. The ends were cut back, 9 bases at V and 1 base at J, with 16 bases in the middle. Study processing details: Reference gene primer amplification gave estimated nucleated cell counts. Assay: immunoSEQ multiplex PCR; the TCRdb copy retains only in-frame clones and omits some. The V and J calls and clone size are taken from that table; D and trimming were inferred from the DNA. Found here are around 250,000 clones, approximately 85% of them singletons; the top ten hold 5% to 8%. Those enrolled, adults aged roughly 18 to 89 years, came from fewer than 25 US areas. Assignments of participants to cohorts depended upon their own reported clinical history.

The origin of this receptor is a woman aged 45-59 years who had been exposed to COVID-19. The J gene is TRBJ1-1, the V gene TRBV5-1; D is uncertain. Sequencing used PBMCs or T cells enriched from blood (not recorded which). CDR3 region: CATTRGAGNTEAFF. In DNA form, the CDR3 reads TGCGCCACCACGCGGGGAGCGGGGAACACTGAAGCTTTCTTT.